This T cell receptor beta chain was profiled in a study of blood T cell repertoires in COVID-19. In the authors' workflow: Researchers report that nucleated cell counts were estimated from reference gene primer amplification. Data came from immunoSEQ multiplex PCR; TCRdb stores just in-frame clones and leaves some out. That table is the source of V, J and clone size, and D and trimming were worked out from the DNA. The top ten clones hold approximately 1.9% of a sample with hundreds of thousands of clones, approximately 84% of them seen once. The V gene end was trimmed by 1 base and the J gene end by 6 bases; junction bases not matched to a gene: 9. The germline CDR1 and CDR2 sequences are SGDLS and YYNGEE. CDR3 length: 17 amino acids.

The V and J genes are TRBV9 and TRBJ2-2; 10 nucleotides match TRBD1. The specimen was peripheral blood. The source is an elderly woman with acute or convalescent COVID-19. The CDR3 sequence is CASSVPRGDRGAGELFF. DNA for the CDR3: TGTGCCAGCAGCGTACCCAGGGGGGACAGGGGTGCCGGGGAGCTGTTTTTT.